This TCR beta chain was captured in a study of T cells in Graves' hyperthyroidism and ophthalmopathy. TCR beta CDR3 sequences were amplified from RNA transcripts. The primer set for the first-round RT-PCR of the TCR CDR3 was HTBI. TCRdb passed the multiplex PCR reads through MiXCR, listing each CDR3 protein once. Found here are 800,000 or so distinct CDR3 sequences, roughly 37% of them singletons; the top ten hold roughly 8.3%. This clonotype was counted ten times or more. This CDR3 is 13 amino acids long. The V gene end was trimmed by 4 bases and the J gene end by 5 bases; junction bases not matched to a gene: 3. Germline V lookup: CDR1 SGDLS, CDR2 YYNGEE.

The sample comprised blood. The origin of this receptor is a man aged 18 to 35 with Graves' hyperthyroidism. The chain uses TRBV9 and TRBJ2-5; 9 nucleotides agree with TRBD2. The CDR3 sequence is CASSLGLAETQYF. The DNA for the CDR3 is TGTGCCAGCAGCCTTGGACTAGCGGAGACCCAGTACTTC.